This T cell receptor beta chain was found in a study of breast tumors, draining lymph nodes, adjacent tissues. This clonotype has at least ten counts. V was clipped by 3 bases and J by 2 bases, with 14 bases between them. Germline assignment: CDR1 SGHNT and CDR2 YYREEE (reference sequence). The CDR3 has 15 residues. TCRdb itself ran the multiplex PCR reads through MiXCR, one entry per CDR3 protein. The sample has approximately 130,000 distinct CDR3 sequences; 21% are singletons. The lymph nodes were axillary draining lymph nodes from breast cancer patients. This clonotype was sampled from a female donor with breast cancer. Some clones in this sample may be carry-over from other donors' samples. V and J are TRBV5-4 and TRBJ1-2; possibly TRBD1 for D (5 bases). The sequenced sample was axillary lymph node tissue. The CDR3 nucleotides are TGTGCCAGCAGCTCGGCAGGGCGTTCCAACTATGGCTACACCTTC. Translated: CASSSAGRSNYGYTF.